What follows are 19 T cell receptor beta chains derived from one specimen sequenced in a study of cytomegalovirus exposure and HLA in healthy donors. The PCR had 60 Vbeta and 13 Jbeta primers. The repertoire was sequenced with immunoSEQ multiplex PCR; TCRdb's copy has only in-frame clones and lacks some. This sample contains 150,000 to 200,000 clones. The sample taken for sequencing was PBMCs. Source of these receptors: a woman aged 18-29 years in good health and CMV-seropositive.

The chain links TRBV5-4 to TRBJ2-5, with a weak D call TRBD2 (5 bases). Germline assignment: CDR1 SGHNT and CDR2 YYREEE (reference sequence). V was clipped by 0 bases and J by 7 bases, with 13 bases between them. This CDR3 has 14 amino acids. The CDR3 loop reads CASSLGTEEWTQYF. The CDR3 bases are TGTGCCAGCAGCTTGGGGACTGAAGAGTGGACCCAGTACTTC.

The V and J genes are TRBV5-1 and TRBJ2-1; possible D gene TRBD2, 6 bases. Germline V gene lookup returns CDR1 SGHRS and CDR2 YFSETQ. The CDR3 spans 11 residues. V gave up 5 bases and J gave up 9 bases, with 9 bases separating them. CDR3 residues: CASSTGVEQFF. CDR3 nucleotide sequence: TGCGCCAGCAGTACGGGGGTTGAGCAGTTCTTC.

V is TRBV7-2 and J is TRBJ2-7, with TRBD1 identical over 7 bases. The trim removed 6 bases at V and 7 bases at J, leaving 15 bases unmatched. Germline V gene sequence: CDR1 SGHTA, CDR2 FQGNSA. The CDR3 runs 15 residues. The CDR3 sequence is CASSSSRGILGEQYF. CDR3 sequence (DNA): TGTGCCAGCAGTTCCTCCAGGGGGATTCTGGGGGAGCAGTACTTC. Drawing the rest from reference TRBV7-2 and TRBJ2-7, the complete variable domain is GAGVSQSPSNKVTEKGKDVELRCDPISGHTALYWYRQSLGQGLEFLIYFQGNSAPDKSGLPSDRFSAERTGGSVSTLTIQRTQQEDSAVYLCASSSSRGILGEQYFGPGTRLTVT.

The chain is built from TRBV2 and TRBJ2-2, with D maybe TRBD1 (5 bases). The CDR3 is 16 residues long. Germline V gene sequence: CDR1 SNHLY, CDR2 FYNNEI. Trimming stripped 5 bases from V and 2 bases from J, with 15 bases between. This CDR3 reads CASSRQGTKNTGELFF. As DNA, the CDR3 is TGTGCCAGCAGTAGGCAGGGAACCAAAAACACCGGGGAGCTGTTTTTT. Full variable domain (rest looked up from reference TRBV2 and TRBJ2-2): EPEVTQTPSHQVTQMGQEVILRCVPISNHLYFYWYRQILGQKVEFLVSFYNNEISEKSEIFDDQFSVERPDGSNFTLKIRSTKLEDSAMYFCASSRQGTKNTGELFFGEGSRLTVL.

V is TRBV4-1 and J is TRBJ2-6; 7 positions agree with TRBD2. This CDR3 has 16 residues. The V gene's germline CDR1 is MGHRA and CDR2 YSYEKL. V dropped 4 bases and J dropped 0; count of bases not matched to a gene: 3. CDR3 nucleotides: TGCGCCAGCAGCCCCGGGGAGGGCTCTGGGGCCAACGTCCTGACTTTC. It is translated as CASSPGEGSGANVLTF.

The chain is built from TRBV19 and TRBJ1-4; 8 nucleotides match TRBD1. Trimming took 9 bases from V and 4 from J; bases not matched to a gene: 7. There are 14 residues in the CDR3. Germline CDR1 reads LNHDA; CDR2 reads SQIVND (reference sequence). The chain's CDR3 is CASHRDRSNEKLFF. The DNA for the CDR3 is TGTGCCAGCCACCGGGACAGGAGTAATGAAAAACTGTTTTTT.

This chain links TRBV2 with TRBJ1-4; 9 nucleotides agree with TRBD1. CDR3 length equals 15 residues. Losses at the gene ends were 5 bases for V and 4 bases for J; bases not matched to a gene: 5. In germline, CDR1 is SNHLY, CDR2 FYNNEI. The CDR3 nucleotides read TGTGCCAGCAGTTCCACAGGGGGCGGTAATGAAAAACTGTTTTTT. It translates to CASSSTGGGNEKLFF.

The V gene is TRBV4-1, the J gene TRBJ2-5; 9 bases are shared with TRBD1. The germline V gene encodes CDR1 MGHRA and CDR2 YSYEKL. Losses at the gene ends were 4 bases for V and 4 bases for J; bases not matched to a gene: 1. The CDR3 runs to 13 residues. The chain's CDR3 is CASSLDRGETQYF. In DNA, the CDR3 is TGCGCCAGCAGCCTGGACAGGGGAGAGACCCAGTACTTC.

The chain joins TRBV18 to TRBJ1-4; D unclear. The CDR3 is 12 residues long. From germline, CDR1 is KGHSH and CDR2 LQKENI. The V and J ends lost 3 bases and 7 bases respectively, with 6 bases between them. CDR3 sequence (DNA): TGTGCCAGCTCACCCGACACTGAAAAACTGTTTTTT. It encodes CASSPDTEKLFF.

V gene TRBV7-2 combines with J gene TRBJ2-7; no definite D call. The germline gives CDR1 SGHTA, CDR2 FQGNSA. The CDR3 is 15 amino acids. V dropped 5 bases and J dropped 1 base, with 15 bases sitting between them. The CDR3 DNA reads TGTGCCAGCAGCCGCCTAGTCTCCGGGTCCTACGAGCAGTACTTC. It specifies CASSRLVSGSYEQYF.

The genes are TRBV9 and TRBJ2-1; 10 bases agree with TRBD2. Germline CDR1 reads SGDLS; CDR2 reads YYNGEE. With 3 bases clipped from V and 0 bases from J, the junction kept 9 bases outside the gene matches. This CDR3 has 18 amino acids. CDR3 sequence (DNA): TGTGCCAGCAGCGGGCACGGGACTAGCGTGTACTCCTACAATGAGCAGTTCTTC. Its protein product is CASSGHGTSVYSYNEQFF.

The genes are TRBV6-6 and TRBJ1-1, with a possible D match to TRBD1 (5 bases). The CDR3 is 13 residues long. Per the germline V gene, CDR1 is MNHNY and CDR2 is SVGAGI (reference sequence). The germline V and J ends were trimmed by 2 bases and 10 bases, with 14 bases remaining between them. The CDR3 reads CASSYAQGEGAFF. CDR3 nucleotide sequence: TGTGCCAGCAGTTACGCCCAGGGTGAAGGAGCTTTCTTT.

The chain is built from TRBV2 and TRBJ2-3; TRBD2 is a possible D gene (5 bases). This CDR3 spans 15 amino acids. Per germline, CDR1 SNHLY and CDR2 FYNNEI. The V end lost 6 bases, the J end lost 5 bases, and 18 bases lay between the germline ends. The CDR3, as DNA: TGTGCCAGCAGCCCCGACTATCAGGCGTTAGATACGCAGTATTTT. Its protein is CASSPDYQALDTQYF.

The rearrangement joins TRBV6-5 to TRBJ2-7, with 7 bases that match TRBD1. The CDR3 has 14 amino acids. The germline CDR1 and CDR2 sequences are MNHEY and SVGAGI. The J segment lost 2 bases and the V segment lost 7 bases, leaving 8 bases of the junction unmatched. The CDR3 nucleotides read TGTGCCAGCACCGCAGGACAGGTTGCCTACGAGCAGTACTTC. This gives the protein CASTAGQVAYEQYF.

The CDR3: CASSAPGTGELFF. CDR3 nucleotides: TGTGCCAGCAGTGCCCCAGGCACCGGGGAGCTGTTTTTT. The genes are TRBV2 and TRBJ2-2; no clear D gene. There are 13 residues in the CDR3. Germline CDR1 SNHLY, CDR2 FYNNEI. V was pared by 4 bases and J by 4 bases, with 7 bases between.

CDR3 region: CASSSRAVGGDTQYF. Here the CDR3 DNA reads TGCGCCAGCAGCTCAAGAGCGGTTGGAGGAGATACGCAGTATTTT. V is TRBV5-1 and J is TRBJ2-3, with a tentative D call TRBD2 (5 bases). This CDR3 region has 15 residues. Per the germline V gene, CDR1 is SGHRS and CDR2 is YFSETQ. Deletions cut 3 bases from V and 5 bases from J, with 16 bases between. Full variable domain (missing parts from reference TRBV5-1 and TRBJ2-3): KAGVTQTPRYLIKTRGQQVTLSCSPISGHRSVSWYQQTPGQGLQFLFEYFSETQRNKGNFPGRFSGRQFSNSRSEMNVSTLELGDSALYLCASSSRAVGGDTQYFGPGTRLTVL.

This chain connects TRBV7-9 to TRBJ2-1, with D possibly TRBD2 on 6 matching bases. The CDR3 sequence is 16 residues long. The ends were cut back, 3 bases at V and 6 bases at J, with 18 bases in the middle. CDR1 and CDR2 (germline): SEHNR, FQNEAQ (reference sequence). The CDR3 bases are TGTGCCAGCAGCTTTTCGGGACTCTTCAAGGGCAATGAGCAGTTCTTC. Its protein product is CASSFSGLFKGNEQFF.

V is TRBV6-5 and J is TRBJ2-6; D call uncertain. Germline V gives CDR1 MNHEY, CDR2 SVGAGI. Trimming removed 6 bases from V and 4 bases from J, with 10 bases in between. CDR3 size: 14 residues. The CDR3 reads CASSTASGANVLTF. CDR3 sequence (DNA): TGTGCCAGCAGCACAGCCTCCGGGGCCAACGTCCTGACTTTC.

This chain connects TRBV19 to TRBJ2-2; D possibly corresponds to TRBD2 (5 bases). Trimming pared 4 bases from V and 5 bases from J, leaving 29 bases between. Germline CDR1 is LNHDA and CDR2 is SQIVND (reference sequence). The CDR3 loop spans 20 amino acids. The CDR3 spells CASSTGPAGFGVSETGELFF. Written as DNA, the CDR3 is TGTGCCAGTAGTACGGGCCCCGCAGGTTTCGGGGTCAGTGAGACCGGGGAGCTGTTTTTT.